This entry is about one T cell receptor beta chain. The data belong to a study of shared clonotypes between healthy human individuals. Looked up from germline, CDR1 is KGHSH and CDR2 is LQKENI. This CDR3 has 13 amino acids. Deletions cut 3 bases from V and 8 bases from J, with 13 bases between. Assay: immunoSEQ multiplex PCR; the TCRdb copy retains only in-frame clones and omits some. The table lists about 660,000 clones, around 67% of them singletons. The clonotype comes from a woman in her twenties or thirties in good health. The sample comprised memory CD4+ T cells sorted from blood. This sample's subset: CD45RA-negative fraction. This chain uses TRBV18 with TRBJ1-2; no clear D gene. In DNA form, the CDR3 reads TGTGCCAGCTCACCTTTGGGGATCGAGGGCTACACCTTC. Translated, it gives CASSPLGIEGYTF. Full variable domain (remainder filled in from reference TRBV18 and TRBJ1-2): NAGVMQNPRHLVRRRGQEARLRCSPMKGHSHVYWYRQLPEEGLKFMVYLQKENIIDESGMPKERFSAEFPKEGPSILRIQQVVRGDSAAYFCASSPLGIEGYTFGSGTRLTVV.